These T cell receptor beta chains were read from a single sample in a study of T cell repertoires in cytomegalovirus infection. No antigens are known for them. TCRdb itself ran the reads through MiXCR, one entry per CDR3 protein. The data show around 120,000 distinct CDR3 sequences, with 20% to 30% seen just once and roughly 35% held by the top ten. Material for sequencing was PBMCs, sequenced either directly or after in vitro stimulation (not recorded which). The receptors originated from a human donor in good health (CMV status not recorded). Some clones in this sample may be carry-over from other donors' samples. The conserved cysteine and the conserved F or W are not part of the CDR3 here. Expanded clones are given a class, and other clones once, few, many or no size at all.

size	V	CDR3
-	TRBV6-9	ASSYYRQNNQPQH
-	TRBV7-2	ASSLEETGWGRTEAF
-	TRBV20-1	SARSPTSTDTQY
many	TRBV11-2	ASSLRQSGTSGYNEQF
few	TRBV2	ASSEEGGFGSPLH
-	TRBV10-3	AISPGTYTDTQY
many	TRBV7-2	ASSLRLAGGPSPDTQY
few	TRBV2	ASSGGQKETQY
many	TRBV7-6	ASSPPGLAFQETQY
-	TRBV24-1	ATSDPGESDEQF
-	TRBV6-1	ASSQASGRVYNEQF
few	TRBV7-2	ASSLVYGSGYT
-	TRBV4-3	ASSQDWAGAGELF
-	TRBV15	ATSRVAETQY
-	TRBV7-4	ASSLVGRGVSSGEQF
-	TRBV7-3	ASSLTTSGRPSTDTQY
many	TRBV7-6	ASSSQTGPLPKLF
-	TRBV29-1	GAADRKSTDTQY
-	TRBV7-2	ASSYRGGDEAF
-	TRBV20-1	SAPLTSGSWDTQY
-	TRBV12-3/TRBV12-4	ASSLEPLRENQPQH
-	TRBV25-1	ASSEWGTGANVLT
-	TRBV4-1	ASSQEWADQETQY